This entry lists 31 T cell receptor beta chains sequenced from one sample in a study of Ad26.COV2.S vaccination and SARS-CoV-2 variants. Treatment noted: around 19 received Ad26.COV2.S at low or high dose, single or two shots; 5 received placebo; per-sample allocation not given. Sampling happened 63 days after the first vaccine or placebo injection. Data came from immunoSEQ multiplex PCR; TCRdb stores just in-frame clones and leaves some out. The table lists around 450,000 clones, 90% of them singletons. The starting material was peripheral blood, obtained in a trial of Ad26.COV2.S vaccine versus placebo. These receptors were obtained from a person aged 18-60 years who received the Ad26.COV2.S COVID-19 vaccine or a placebo.

The chain couples TRBV9 to TRBJ1-6; D unresolved. V lost 0 bases, J lost 9 bases, and 7 bases lay in between. This CDR3 is built from 13 residues. Germline CDR1 and CDR2: SGDLS and YYNGEE. CDR3 bases: TGTGCCAGCAGCGTAGGCAAAGGTTCACCCCTCCACTTT. Its protein is CASSVGKGSPLHF.

The V gene is TRBV28, the J gene TRBJ2-7; a possible D gene is TRBD1 (6 bases). V was shortened by 3 bases and J by 3 bases, with 9 bases between the two germline ends. The length of the CDR3 is 13 residues. Germline values: CDR1 MDHEN, CDR2 SYDVKM. CDR3 region: CASSLDRFYEQYF. In DNA form, the CDR3 reads TGTGCCAGCAGTTTGGACAGATTCTACGAGCAGTACTTC. The complete variable domain, with remaining parts taken from reference TRBV28 and TRBJ2-7, reads DVKVTQSSRYLVKRTGEKVFLECVQDMDHENMFWYRQDPGLGLRLIYFSYDVKMKEKGDIPEGYSVSREKKERFSLILESASTNQTSMYLCASSLDRFYEQYFGPGTRLTVT.

The chain links TRBV27 to TRBJ2-1, with D perhaps TRBD1 or TRBD2 (5 bases each). Trimming left V 5 bases short and J 13 bases short, with 12 bases between. Germline CDR1 and CDR2: MNHEY and SMNVEV (reference sequence). The CDR3 contains 11 residues. Written as DNA, the CDR3 is TGTGCCAGCAGTCGGGACCGCCTACAGTTCTTC. It is translated as CASSRDRLQFF.

This chain joins TRBV9 and TRBJ1-2; possibly TRBD1 for D (6 bases). The CDR3 is 14 residues long. Trimming took off 4 bases at V and 4 bases at J, with 14 bases between the two ends. In germline, CDR1 is SGDLS, CDR2 YYNGEE. CDR3 in amino acids: CASSPRGEGYGYTF. Written as DNA, the CDR3 is TGTGCCAGCAGCCCTAGGGGGGAAGGCTATGGCTACACCTTC.

The chain combines TRBV7-2 with TRBJ2-7; 10 nucleotides match TRBD2. V was pared by 3 bases and J by 1 base, with 6 bases of the junction left unmatched. The germline V gene has CDR1 SGHTA and CDR2 FQGNSA. The CDR3 extends over 16 amino acids. DNA of the CDR3: TGTGCCAGCAGCTTGGCTAGCGGGAGTCTATCCTACGAGCAGTACTTC. Translated: CASSLASGSLSYEQYF. Variable domain in full (rest from reference TRBV7-2 and TRBJ2-7): GAGVSQSPSNKVTEKGKDVELRCDPISGHTALYWYRQSLGQGLEFLIYFQGNSAPDKSGLPSDRFSAERTGGSVSTLTIQRTQQEDSAVYLCASSLASGSLSYEQYFGPGTRLTVT.

This clone was observed a single time. The genes are TRBV2 and TRBJ2-7; D possibly uses TRBD1 or TRBD2 (7 bases each). Germline CDR1 and CDR2: SNHLY and FYNNEI. The CDR3 has 14 amino acids. The V and J ends lost 6 bases and 5 bases respectively, with 17 bases between them. The CDR3 DNA reads TGTGCCAGCAGAATAGGGAGGGGGCGCAACGAGCAGTACTTC. As protein: CASRIGRGRNEQYF.

V and J are TRBV11-2 and TRBJ2-7; tentatively, D is TRBD1 (6 bases). Trimming pared 3 bases from V and 1 base from J, leaving 10 bases between. Per the germline V gene, CDR1 is SGHAT and CDR2 is FQNNGV. The CDR3 is made up of 14 amino acids. The CDR3 region has the DNA TGTGCCAGCAGCTTTCAGGGGCCATCCTACGAGCAGTACTTC. This gives the protein CASSFQGPSYEQYF.

This CDR3 reads CASSYRDRGYEQYF. Here the CDR3 DNA reads TGTGCCAGCAGCTACCGGGACAGGGGGTACGAGCAGTACTTC. The chain joins TRBV5-6 to TRBJ2-7; 11 bases map to TRBD1. The CDR3 runs 14 residues. Germline V gives CDR1 SGHDT, CDR2 YYEEEE. V was clipped by 3 bases and J by 4 bases; unmatched bases: 3.

The chain recombines TRBV7-8 with TRBJ2-6, with D possibly matching TRBD1 (6 bases). The germline V and J ends were trimmed by 5 bases and 0 bases, with 14 bases remaining between them. Per the germline V gene, CDR1 is SGHVS and CDR2 is FQNEAQ. The CDR3 runs 17 residues. The CDR3 DNA reads as TGTGCCAGCAGCCGTACGACAGGAGACTCTGGGGCCAACGTCCTGACTTTC. The encoded protein is CASSRTTGDSGANVLTF. Looking up the rest from reference TRBV7-8 and TRBJ2-6 gives the full variable domain: GAGVSQSPRYKVAKRGQDVALRCDPISGHVSLFWYQQALGQGPEFLTYFQNEAQLDKSGLPSDRFFAERPEGSVSTLKIQRTQQEDSAVYLCASSRTTGDSGANVLTFGAGSRLTVL.

The chain is built from TRBV5-1 and TRBJ1-1; D not resolved. The length of the CDR3 is 14 residues. With 0 bases removed from V and 5 bases from J, the gap between germline ends came to 11 bases. From germline, CDR1 is SGHRS and CDR2 YFSETQ. The CDR3 DNA is TGCGCCAGCAGCTTGGCCAGGCTGGGGACTGAAGCTTTCTTT. Translation: CASSLARLGTEAFF.

The chain is built from TRBV6-5 and TRBJ1-3; 9 nucleotides line up with TRBD1. The CDR3 runs 15 residues. With 4 bases clipped from V and 6 bases from J, the junction kept 7 bases outside the gene matches. Germline assignment: CDR1 MNHEY and CDR2 SVGAGI. The CDR3 is CASSLTGGRENTIYF. The CDR3 DNA follows: TGTGCCAGCAGTTTGACAGGGGGACGTGAAAACACCATATATTTT.

The genes are TRBV5-8 and TRBJ2-7, with D tentatively TRBD2 (5 bases). Germline lookup yields CDR1 SGHTS and CDR2 YDEGEE. The CDR3 covers 12 residues. V lost 5 bases to trimming and J lost 7 bases, with 13 bases between them. The CDR3 protein is CASRYGPGEQYF. The CDR3 DNA follows: TGTGCCAGCAGATATGGGCCGGGAGAGCAGTACTTC.

The chain couples TRBV27 to TRBJ2-3; D perhaps matches TRBD2 (6 bases). V lost 5 bases, J lost 9 bases, and 12 bases lay in between. From germline, CDR1 is MNHEY and CDR2 SMNVEV (reference sequence). The CDR3 consists of 12 residues. CDR3 DNA sequence: TGTGCCAGCAGTCCTGGCGGGATCACGCAGTATTTT. Protein sequence: CASSPGGITQYF.

V usage is TRBV9 and J usage is TRBJ2-1, with 11 bases identical to TRBD2. The J segment lost 5 bases and the V segment lost 2 bases, leaving 9 bases of the junction unmatched. Germline V gene data show CDR1 as SGDLS and CDR2 as YYNGEE. The CDR3 is 17 residues long. CDR3 loop: CASSVTLLAGEHNEQFF. CDR3 sequence (DNA): TGTGCCAGCAGCGTTACCTTACTAGCGGGGGAGCACAATGAGCAGTTCTTC.

The chain joins TRBV30 to TRBJ2-7, with TRBD2 as a possible D gene (5 bases). The CDR3 is 13 amino acids. The germline gives CDR1 GTSNPN, CDR2 SVGIG (reference sequence). Trimming removed 1 base from V and 7 bases from J, with 14 bases in between. The DNA for the CDR3 is TGTGCCTGGAGTGGGGGAGCGATGGGTGAGCAGTACTTC. It translates to CAWSGGAMGEQYF.

The rearrangement joins TRBV28 to TRBJ2-1; 8 nucleotides line up with TRBD1. CDR1 MDHEN and CDR2 SYDVKM come from the germline V gene. V trimming: 3 bases; J trimming: 1 base; junction bases outside the gene matches: 14. CDR3 length: 19 residues. CDR3 residues: CASSLRYTTTGESYNEQFF. The CDR3, as DNA: TGTGCCAGCAGTTTGCGCTATACAACGACAGGGGAATCCTACAATGAGCAGTTCTTC.

The rearrangement joins TRBV11-2 to TRBJ2-4; 15 positions match TRBD2. Per the germline V gene, CDR1 is SGHAT and CDR2 is FQNNGV. CDR3 length: 18 residues. V gave up 5 bases and J gave up 3 bases; unmatched junction bases: 8. The CDR3 DNA follows: TGTGCCAGCAGCGTGGGACTAGCGGGAGGCGAGGGCAAAAACATTCAGTACTTC. The encoded protein is CASSVGLAGGEGKNIQYF.

The chain carries TRBV19 and TRBJ1-5; no reliable D call. The CDR3 loop spans 15 amino acids. V dropped 2 bases and J dropped 2 bases, with 10 bases sitting between them. Germline V lookup: CDR1 LNHDA, CDR2 SQIVND (reference sequence). The CDR3 coding sequence is TGTGCCAGTAGTATAAAGGTTGCCGGCAATCAGCCCCAGCATTTT. Residues: CASSIKVAGNQPQHF.

J is TRBJ2-5 and V is TRBV11-3, with D possibly matching TRBD1 (6 bases). CDR3 length equals 13 residues. Germline loops: CDR1 SGHNT, CDR2 YENEEA. V was pared by 2 bases and J by 3 bases, with 7 bases between. The CDR3 sequence is CASSLNREETQYF. As DNA, the CDR3 is TGTGCCAGCAGCTTAAACAGGGAAGAGACCCAGTACTTC. Drawing the rest from reference TRBV11-3 and TRBJ2-5, the complete variable domain is EAGVVQSPRYKIIEKKQPVAFWCNPISGHNTLYWYLQNLGQGPELLIRYENEEAVDDSQLPKDRFSAERLKGVDSTLKIQPAELGDSAVYLCASSLNREETQYFGPGTRLLVL.

As regards this clone: This specimen includes other DNA sequences encoding the same CDR3. V usage is TRBV27 and J usage is TRBJ2-3, with D unresolved. The V gene's germline CDR1 is MNHEY and CDR2 SMNVEV (reference sequence). Trimming took 5 bases from V and 6 from J, leaving 12 bases between them. CDR3 size: 13 residues. The CDR3 loop is CASSAGGGDTQYF. The CDR3 region has the DNA TGTGCCAGCAGTGCTGGTGGTGGGGATACGCAGTATTTT.

The J gene is TRBJ2-1, the V gene TRBV28, with D unresolved. Germline CDR1 is MDHEN and CDR2 is SYDVKM. The V gene lost 4 bases and the J gene lost 8 bases, with 9 bases spanning the gap. This CDR3 spans 12 amino acids. The chain's CDR3 is CASSSLGYEQFF. Written as DNA, the CDR3 is TGTGCCAGCAGTTCCCTTGGGTATGAGCAGTTCTTC.

The rearrangement links TRBV6-2 or TRBV6-3 to TRBJ1-4, with a possible D match to TRBD1 (5 bases). CDR3 size: 18 residues. Germline V gives CDR1 MNHEY, CDR2 SVGEGT. Trimming shortened V by 6 bases and J by 0 bases, and 20 bases separated the two germline ends. In DNA, the CDR3 is TGTGCCAGCAGCTCGGCTGGGGGACGTAGAACAACTAATGAAAAACTGTTTTTT. Translating it yields CASSSAGGRRTTNEKLFF.

In the case of this clone: Relative to the germline gene, one junction end is altered; a read error may explain this. V gene TRBV5-1 combines with J gene TRBJ2-7; perhaps D is TRBD1 or TRBD2 (5 bases each). The length of the CDR3 is 12 residues. Germline lookup yields CDR1 SGHRS and CDR2 YFSETQ. CDR3 coding DNA: TGCGCCAGCAGCTTGGTGGGGGATTGGGGAATCTTC. It is translated as CASSLVGDWGIF.

V gene TRBV20-1 combines with J gene TRBJ2-1, with D perhaps matching TRBD2 (6 bases). V lost 3 bases to trimming and J lost 6 bases, with 9 bases between them. Germline V CDR1 and CDR2: DFQATT, SNEGSKA (reference sequence). This CDR3 comprises 12 residues. For the CDR3, the DNA is TGCAGTGCTAGTGGGACTCCCAATGAGCAGTTCTTC. Translating it yields CSASGTPNEQFF.

The chain has TRBV19 and TRBJ2-4, with 8 bases matching TRBD1. The CDR3 runs to 15 residues. The trim removed 4 bases at V and 3 bases at J, leaving 5 bases unmatched. Per germline, CDR1 LNHDA and CDR2 SQIVND (reference sequence). CDR3 loop: CASSTGGFDKNIQYF. DNA for the CDR3: TGTGCCAGTAGTACAGGGGGCTTTGACAAAAACATTCAGTACTTC.

The genes are TRBV19 and TRBJ2-7, with TRBD1 matching over 7 bases. The germline CDR1 and CDR2 sequences are LNHDA and SQIVND (reference sequence). The CDR3 spans 16 residues. Losses at the gene ends were 2 bases for V and 9 bases for J; bases not matched to a gene: 16. CDR3 residues: CASSISHRDSTRRQYF. The DNA for the CDR3 is TGTGCCAGTAGTATAAGTCACCGGGACAGCACTCGACGGCAGTACTTC.

This chain links TRBV30 with TRBJ1-4; D is undetermined. Germline loops: CDR1 GTSNPN, CDR2 SVGIG (reference sequence). The CDR3 is 13 residues long. Between the trimmed V and J ends, which lost 5 bases and 6 bases, there was a span of 13 bases. The chain's CDR3 is CAWALRGDEKLFF. The CDR3 nucleotides read TGTGCCTGGGCTCTACGGGGTGATGAAAAACTGTTTTTT.

The chain combines TRBV4-2 with TRBJ2-7; weak D call: TRBD1 (5 bases). Trimming took off 2 bases at V and 3 bases at J, with 8 bases between the two ends. The germline V gene encodes CDR1 LGHNA and CDR2 YNFKEQ. The CDR3 extends over 13 amino acids. The CDR3 nucleotides are TGTGCCAGCAGCCAACCTCAGGGCTACGAGCAGTACTTC. Amino acid sequence: CASSQPQGYEQYF.

V is TRBV13 and J is TRBJ2-1; D is possibly TRBD2 (6 bases). Germline values: CDR1 PRHDT, CDR2 FYEKMQ (reference sequence). The CDR3 extends over 16 amino acids. V was pared by 0 bases and J by 9 bases, with 18 bases between. CDR3 coding DNA: TGTGCCAGCAGCTTAGGCCGCGGACTATATCTTTCTGAGCAGTTCTTC. This gives the protein CASSLGRGLYLSEQFF.

V and J are TRBV6-5 and TRBJ1-2; no firm D call. The CDR3 covers 16 residues. Germline V gene lookup returns CDR1 MNHEY and CDR2 SVGAGI. With 4 bases removed from V and 4 bases from J, the gap between germline ends came to 19 bases. The CDR3 coding sequence is TGTGCCAGCAGTTTCACCGGTGGCGGCCCTTTCTATGGCTACACCTTC. This codes for CASSFTGGGPFYGYTF.

The chain employs TRBV27 and TRBJ2-3; D ambiguous. This CDR3 has 13 residues. Germline V gives CDR1 MNHEY, CDR2 SMNVEV (reference sequence). V lost 4 bases and J 8 bases, leaving 13 bases between the germline ends. CDR3 amino acids: CASSWVQKSTQYF. The DNA for the CDR3 is TGTGCCAGCAGTTGGGTCCAGAAGAGTACGCAGTATTTT.